Listed here are 10 T cell receptor beta chains from one sample, sequenced in a study of beta chain features in type 1 diabetes. Study-wide results and limits: Among patients with Type 1 diabetes, TCRB CDR3s were moderately but significantly shorter in every one of the four CD4+ subsets.

The study reverse transcribed the entire isolated RNA, so it sequenced expressed TCRB transcripts. Libraries were prepared by immunoSEQ multiplex PCR; TCRdb keeps only in-frame clonotypes and omits some of them. The profile covers more than 95,000 clones, with approximately 15% appearing a single time and approximately 2.5% taken by the ten largest. These TCRs are of unknown antigen specificity. Sequencing was performed on central memory CD4+ T cells from blood. The receptor set was obtained from a man aged 18 to 29 with type 1 diabetes.

This chain uses TRBV18 with TRBJ2-1, with D hard to call. CDR3 length equals 13 residues. With 5 bases removed from V and 7 bases from J, the gap between germline ends came to 12 bases. Germline CDR1 and CDR2: KGHSH and LQKENI. The CDR3 DNA reads TGTGCCAGCTCAAAGGATAGGTTAAATGAGCAGTTCTTC. Encoded protein: CASSKDRLNEQFF. Variable domain in full (rest from reference TRBV18 and TRBJ2-1): NAGVMQNPRHLVRRRGQEARLRCSPMKGHSHVYWYRQLPEEGLKFMVYLQKENIIDESGMPKERFSAEFPKEGPSILRIQQVVRGDSAAYFCASSKDRLNEQFFGPGTRLTVL.

The table lists this clone with a few counts. The gene calls are TRBV18 and TRBJ2-7, with D possibly matching TRBD2 (5 bases). Per the germline V gene, CDR1 is KGHSH and CDR2 is LQKENI. The germline V and J ends were trimmed by 0 bases and 4 bases, with 10 bases remaining between them. CDR3 length: 14 amino acids. Written as DNA, the CDR3 is TGTGCCAGCTCACCACCTTCTAGCTTGTACGAGCAGTACTTC. Its protein is CASSPPSSLYEQYF.

This clone was seen repeatedly, ten times or more. This rearrangement joins TRBV6-6 to TRBJ1-1, with 7 bases lining up with TRBD1. J gave up 4 bases and V 3 bases, and 5 bases lay outside the gene matches. The CDR3 sequence is 14 residues long. Per germline, CDR1 MNHNY and CDR2 SVGAGI (reference sequence). CDR3 DNA: TGTGCCAGCAGTTATGAGGACAGGAGCACTGAAGCTTTCTTT. This encodes CASSYEDRSTEAFF.

This clone was seen only a few times. The V call is TRBV28, the J call TRBJ1-1; a possible D gene is TRBD1 (6 bases). The CDR3 consists of 14 residues. The V gene's germline CDR1 is MDHEN and CDR2 SYDVKM. Trimming pared 7 bases from V and 2 bases from J, leaving 14 bases between. CDR3 nucleotide sequence: TGTGCCAGCAAAACAGGGAATAGTAACACTGAAGCTTTCTTT. Translating it yields CASKTGNSNTEAFF.

A remark on this clone: This sequence is one base from a far larger clone and is likely a read error. V is TRBV28 and J is TRBJ2-1, with a weak D call TRBD1 (6 bases). CDR3 size: 16 residues. The V end was cut by 6 bases, the J end by 0 bases, with 15 bases between. Per the germline V gene, CDR1 is MDHEN and CDR2 is SYDVKM. The CDR3 DNA reads as TGTGCCAGCAGAATCTCAGGGGTTAGCTCCTACAATGAGCAGTTCTTC. Amino acids: CASRISGVSSYNEQFF.

The chain employs TRBV28 and TRBJ2-7, with D perhaps TRBD2 (5 bases). Germline lookup yields CDR1 MDHEN and CDR2 SYDVKM. The CDR3 contains 15 residues. Trimming took off 3 bases at V and 0 bases at J, with 12 bases between the two ends. The CDR3 reads CASSLSQRSSYEQYF. CDR3 bases: TGTGCCAGCAGTTTGTCGCAGCGGAGCTCCTACGAGCAGTACTTC.

This clone was recorded a few times. The DNA for the CDR3 is TGTGCCAGCAGCGTCTACCTATCCGGGGCGAACACCGGGGAGCTGTTTTTT. This codes for CASSVYLSGANTGELFF. V gene TRBV9 combines with J gene TRBJ2-2; weak D call: TRBD2 (5 bases). The length of the CDR3 is 17 residues. Germline CDR1 SGDLS, CDR2 YYNGEE. Trimming left V 2 bases short and J 0 bases short, with 14 bases between.

The gene calls are TRBV2 and TRBJ2-3; 8 bases map to TRBD2. The CDR3 spans 15 residues. CDR1 is SNHLY, CDR2 FYNNEI, per germline. J was trimmed by 0 bases and V by 6 bases; bases with no gene match: 5. Here the CDR3 reads CASSVAGPSTDTQYF. CDR3 in DNA: TGTGCCAGCAGCGTAGCGGGGCCCAGCACAGATACGCAGTATTTT. Full variable domain (remainder filled in from reference TRBV2 and TRBJ2-3): EPEVTQTPSHQVTQMGQEVILRCVPISNHLYFYWYRQILGQKVEFLVSFYNNEISEKSEIFDDQFSVERPDGSNFTLKIRSTKLEDSAMYFCASSVAGPSTDTQYFGPGTRLTVL.

This clone was found a few times. V gene TRBV25-1 combines with J gene TRBJ2-2; D perhaps matches TRBD1 (5 bases). Germline CDR1 is MGHDK and CDR2 is SYGVNS. The CDR3 has 15 residues. V was clipped by 8 bases and J by 3 bases, with 16 bases between them. This CDR3 is CASGTPVGDTGELFF. The DNA of the CDR3 is TGTGCCAGCGGAACCCCGGTAGGGGACACCGGGGAGCTGTTTTTT.

V is TRBV14 and J is TRBJ2-5; 9 bases map to TRBD2. Germline V gene lookup returns CDR1 SGHDN and CDR2 FVKESK. V gave up 2 bases and J gave up 4 bases; unmatched junction bases: 5. This CDR3 spans 15 amino acids. This CDR3 reads CASSQNSGSGETQYF. In DNA form, the CDR3 reads TGTGCCAGCAGCCAAAATAGCGGGAGCGGAGAGACCCAGTACTTC.